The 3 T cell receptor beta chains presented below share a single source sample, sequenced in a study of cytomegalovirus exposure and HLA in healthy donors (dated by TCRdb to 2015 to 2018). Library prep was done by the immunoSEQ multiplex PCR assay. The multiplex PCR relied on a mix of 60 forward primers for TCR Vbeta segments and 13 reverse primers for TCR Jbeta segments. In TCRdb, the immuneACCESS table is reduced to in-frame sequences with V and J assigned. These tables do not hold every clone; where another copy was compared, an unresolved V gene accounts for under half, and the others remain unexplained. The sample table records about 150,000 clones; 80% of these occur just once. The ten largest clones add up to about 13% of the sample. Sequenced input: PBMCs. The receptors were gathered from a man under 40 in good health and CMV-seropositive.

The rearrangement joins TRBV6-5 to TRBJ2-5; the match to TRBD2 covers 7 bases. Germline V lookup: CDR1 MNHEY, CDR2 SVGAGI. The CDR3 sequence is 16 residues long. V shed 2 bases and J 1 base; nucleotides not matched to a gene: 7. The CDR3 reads CASSYRAGEPQETQYF. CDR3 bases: TGTGCCAGCAGTTACAGGGCGGGAGAGCCCCAAGAGACCCAGTACTTC.

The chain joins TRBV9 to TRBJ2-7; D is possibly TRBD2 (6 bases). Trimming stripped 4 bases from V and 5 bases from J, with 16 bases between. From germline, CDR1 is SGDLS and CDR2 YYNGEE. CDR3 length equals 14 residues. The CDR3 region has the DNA TGTGCCAGCAGCCCCTCCCGGGGGAAGGACGAGCAGTACTTC. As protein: CASSPSRGKDEQYF.

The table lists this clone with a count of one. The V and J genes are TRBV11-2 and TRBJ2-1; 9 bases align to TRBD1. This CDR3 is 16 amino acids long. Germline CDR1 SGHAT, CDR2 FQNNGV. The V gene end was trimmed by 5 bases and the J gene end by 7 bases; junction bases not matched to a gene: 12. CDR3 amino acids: CASSPRGTGRQNEQFF. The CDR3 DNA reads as TGTGCCAGCAGCCCCAGGGGGACAGGGAGGCAAAATGAGCAGTTCTTC.